The rows below give T cell receptor beta chains drawn from one sample of a study of blood T cell repertoires in COVID-19. Produced via immunoSEQ multiplex PCR; TCRdb's table is partial and in-frame only. The sample has over 250,000 clones, about four fifths seen once; the top ten hold over 1.1%. The sequencing sample was made of peripheral blood. Source of these receptors: a human donor with COVID-19, enrolled during active disease. The donor label of this sample is uncertain. Both conserved end residues are part of each CDR3. D genes are given only for firm matches. A clone size is listed for some rows: how often the clone was seen (once, few, many), or a class if it is expanded.

D: -; J: TRBJ2-7; length: 13; size: -; V: TRBV10-2; CDR3: CASSGTRRDEQYF; DNA: TGCGCCAGCAGCGGTACCCGCAGGGACGAGCAGTACTTC
D: TRBD2; J: TRBJ2-2; length: 16; size: -; V: TRBV7-2; CDR3: CASSRTLAGGTGELFF; DNA: TGTGCCAGCAGCCGGACCCTGGCGGGAGGGACCGGGGAGCTGTTTTTT
D: -; J: TRBJ2-7; length: 16; size: -; V: TRBV4-3; CDR3: CASSQDMAGVSYEQYF; DNA: TGCGCCAGCAGCCAAGATATGGCAGGGGTGTCCTACGAGCAGTACTTC
D: -; J: TRBJ1-6; length: 15; size: few; V: TRBV2; CDR3: CASSGAVLGDSPLHF; DNA: TGTGCCAGCAGTGGTGCGGTCTTAGGAGATTCACCCCTCCACTTT
D: TRBD2; J: TRBJ2-1; length: 16; size: -; V: TRBV5-1; CDR3: CASSSSTSGRLGEQFF; DNA: TGCGCCAGCAGCTCCTCGACTAGCGGGAGGCTGGGTGAGCAGTTCTTC
D: -; J: TRBJ1-1; length: 16; size: -; V: TRBV6-5; CDR3: CASSSGRGLMNTEAFF; DNA: TGTGCCAGCAGTTCCGGACGGGGACTCATGAACACTGAAGCTTTCTTT
D: -; J: TRBJ2-3; length: 16; size: -; V: TRBV28; CDR3: CASSSIGTYTTDTQYF; DNA: TGTGCCAGCAGTTCTATCGGGACATACACCACAGATACGCAGTATTTT
D: TRBD2; J: TRBJ2-1; length: 15; size: -; V: TRBV5-8; CDR3: CASSLGLAGVYEQFF; DNA: TGTGCCAGCAGCCTAGGACTAGCGGGAGTATATGAGCAGTTCTTC
D: -; J: TRBJ2-1; length: 13; size: -; V: TRBV12-3/TRBV12-4; CDR3: CASSLTDYNEQFF; DNA: TGTGCCAGCAGTCTAACTGATTACAATGAGCAGTTCTTC
D: -; J: TRBJ1-1; length: 14; size: -; V: TRBV18; CDR3: CASSYDRKNTEAFF; DNA: TGTGCCAGCTCGTACGACAGGAAGAACACTGAAGCTTTCTTT
D: TRBD1; J: TRBJ1-1; length: 16; size: -; V: TRBV7-2; CDR3: CASSLAGGATNTEAFF; DNA: TGTGCCAGCAGCTTAGCAGGGGGCGCAACGAACACTGAAGCTTTCTTT
D: -; J: TRBJ2-6; length: 15; size: few; V: TRBV28; CDR3: CASQERGTGANVLTF; DNA: TGTGCCAGTCAAGAAAGGGGTACTGGGGCCAACGTCCTGACTTTC
D: TRBD1; J: TRBJ1-1; length: 17; size: -; V: TRBV4-3; CDR3: CASSRKTGQGSGTEAFF; DNA: TGCGCCAGCAGCCGCAAAACGGGACAGGGGTCGGGCACTGAAGCTTTCTTT
D: TRBD1; J: TRBJ2-7; length: 17; size: -; V: TRBV7-9; CDR3: CASSSHYETGRSYEQYF; DNA: TGTGCCAGCAGCTCACACTATGAGACAGGGAGATCCTACGAGCAGTACTTC
D: TRBD2; J: TRBJ2-1; length: 15; size: -; V: TRBV3-1/TRBV3-2; CDR3: CASSQGTSGMREQFF; DNA: TGTGCCAGCAGCCAAGGGACTAGCGGGATGAGGGAGCAGTTCTTC
D: TRBD2; J: TRBJ2-7; length: 13; size: -; V: TRBV6-5; CDR3: CASSREALYEQYF; DNA: TGTGCCAGCAGCCGGGAGGCCCTCTACGAGCAGTACTTC
D: TRBD2; J: TRBJ2-2; length: 16; size: -; V: TRBV5-1; CDR3: CASSLEGPGGTGELFF; DNA: TGCGCCAGCAGCTTGGAGGGCCCGGGAGGGACCGGGGAGCTGTTTTTT
D: TRBD2; J: TRBJ2-1; length: 15; size: -; V: TRBV5-4; CDR3: CASSSGLAEMSEQFF; DNA: TGTGCCAGCAGCTCTGGACTAGCGGAGATGAGTGAGCAGTTCTTC
D: TRBD1; J: TRBJ2-4; length: 15; size: -; V: TRBV2; CDR3: CASSGDSPFKNIQYF; DNA: TGTGCCAGCAGTGGGGACAGTCCGTTCAAAAACATTCAGTACTTC
D: -; J: TRBJ2-5; length: 14; size: -; V: TRBV19; CDR3: CASSSNRDLETQYF; DNA: TGTGCCAGTAGTTCCAACAGGGACCTGGAGACCCAGTACTTC
D: -; J: TRBJ2-1; length: 13; size: -; V: TRBV28; CDR3: CASSLPTRNEQFF; DNA: TGTGCCAGCAGTTTACCTACTAGGAATGAGCAGTTCTTC
D: TRBD2; J: TRBJ2-2; length: 16; size: -; V: TRBV2; CDR3: CASRGSLAGVPGELFF; DNA: TGTGCCAGCAGGGGCTCGCTAGCGGGAGTTCCCGGGGAGCTGTTTTTT
D: TRBD2; J: TRBJ2-3; length: 16; size: -; V: TRBV2; CDR3: CASSERASGRGDTQYF; DNA: TGTGCCAGCAGTGAGCGGGCTAGCGGGAGGGGAGATACGCAGTATTTT
D: TRBD2; J: TRBJ2-1; length: 16; size: few; V: TRBV19; CDR3: CASSPSRGAGGNEQFF; DNA: TGTGCCAGTAGTCCCTCCCGTGGAGCGGGAGGCAATGAGCAGTTCTTC
D: TRBD2; J: TRBJ2-7; length: 15; size: few; V: TRBV18; CDR3: CASSVGLAASYEQYF; DNA: TGTGCCAGCTCCGTGGGACTAGCGGCCTCCTACGAGCAGTACTTC
D: -; J: TRBJ1-2; length: 13; size: -; V: TRBV29-1; CDR3: CSVEEVESYGYTF; DNA: TGCAGCGTTGAAGAAGTTGAGAGTTATGGCTACACCTTC
D: -; J: TRBJ1-1; length: 14; size: -; V: TRBV30; CDR3: CAWSARGMNTEAFF; DNA: TGTGCCTGGAGTGCGAGAGGCATGAACACTGAAGCTTTCTTT